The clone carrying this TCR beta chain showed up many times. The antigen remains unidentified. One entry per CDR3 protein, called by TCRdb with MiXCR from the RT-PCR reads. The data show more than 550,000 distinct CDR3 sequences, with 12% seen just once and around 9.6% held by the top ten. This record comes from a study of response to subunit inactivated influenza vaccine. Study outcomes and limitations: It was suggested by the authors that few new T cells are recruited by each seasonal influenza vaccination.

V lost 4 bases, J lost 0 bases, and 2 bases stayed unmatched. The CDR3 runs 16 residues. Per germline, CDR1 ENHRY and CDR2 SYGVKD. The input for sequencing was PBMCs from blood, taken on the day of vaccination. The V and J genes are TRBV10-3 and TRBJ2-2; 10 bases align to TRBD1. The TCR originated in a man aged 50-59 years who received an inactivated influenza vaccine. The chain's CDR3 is CAISGTGGSNTGELFF. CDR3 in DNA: TGTGCCATCAGTGGGACAGGGGGTTCGAACACCGGGGAGCTGTTTTTT.